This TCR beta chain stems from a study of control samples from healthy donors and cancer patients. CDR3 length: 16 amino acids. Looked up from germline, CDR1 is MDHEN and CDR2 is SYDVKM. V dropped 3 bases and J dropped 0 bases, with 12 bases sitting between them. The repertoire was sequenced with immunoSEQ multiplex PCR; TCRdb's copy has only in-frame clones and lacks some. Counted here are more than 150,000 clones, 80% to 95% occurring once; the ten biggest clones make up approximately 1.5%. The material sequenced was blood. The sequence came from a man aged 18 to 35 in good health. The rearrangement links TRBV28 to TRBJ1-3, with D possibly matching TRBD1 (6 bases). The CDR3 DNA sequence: TGTGCCAGCAGTTTCCTCGACAGGAACTCTGGAAACACCATATATTTT. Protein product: CASSFLDRNSGNTIYF.